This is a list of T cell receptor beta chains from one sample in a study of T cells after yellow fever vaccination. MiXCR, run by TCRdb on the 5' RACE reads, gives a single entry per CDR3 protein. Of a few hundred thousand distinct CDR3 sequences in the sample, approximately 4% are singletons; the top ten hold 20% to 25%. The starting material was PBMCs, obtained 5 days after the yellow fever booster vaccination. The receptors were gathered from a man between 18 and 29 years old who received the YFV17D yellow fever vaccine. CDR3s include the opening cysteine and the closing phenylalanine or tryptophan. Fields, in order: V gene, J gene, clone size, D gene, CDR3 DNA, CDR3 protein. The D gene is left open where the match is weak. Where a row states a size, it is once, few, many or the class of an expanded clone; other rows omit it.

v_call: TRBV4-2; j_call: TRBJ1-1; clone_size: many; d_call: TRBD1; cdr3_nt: TGTGCCAGCAGCCCGCTTACGGGACAGGACGAAGCTTTCTTT; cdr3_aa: CASSPLTGQDEAFF
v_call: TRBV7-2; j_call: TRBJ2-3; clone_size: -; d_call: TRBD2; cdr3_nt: TGTGCCAGCAGTTCGTCGCGGCTAGCGGCCCCGAGGGGCACAGATACGCAGTATTTT; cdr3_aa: CASSSSRLAAPRGTDTQYF
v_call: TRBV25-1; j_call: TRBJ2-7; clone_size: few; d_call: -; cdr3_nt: TGTGCCAGCAGTGATTTCCCAGTTGGGCAGCCCCTAACCTACGAGCAGTACTTC; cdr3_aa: CASSDFPVGQPLTYEQYF
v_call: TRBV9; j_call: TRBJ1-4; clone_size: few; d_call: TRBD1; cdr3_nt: TGTGCCAGCAGCGTAGTCGGGACAGCTAATGAAAAACTGTTTTTT; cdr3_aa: CASSVVGTANEKLFF
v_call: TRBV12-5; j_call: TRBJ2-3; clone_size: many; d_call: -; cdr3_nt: TGTGCTAGTCGGGGGACAGATACGCAGTATTTT; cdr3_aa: CASRGTDTQYF
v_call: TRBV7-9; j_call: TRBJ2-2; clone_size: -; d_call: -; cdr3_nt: TGTGCCAGCAGCCCCTTTACAGCCGAACGGAACACCGGGGAGCTGTTTTTT; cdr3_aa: CASSPFTAERNTGELFF
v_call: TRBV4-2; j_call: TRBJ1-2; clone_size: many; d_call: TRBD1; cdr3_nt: TGTGCCAGCAGCCAAGATTTGCGGGGGGACAGCTATGGCTACACCTTC; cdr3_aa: CASSQDLRGDSYGYTF
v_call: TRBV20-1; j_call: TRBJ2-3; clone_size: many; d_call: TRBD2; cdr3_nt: TGCAGTGCCCCGGGACTAGCGGGGGGGGCTAGCACAGATACGCAGTATTTT; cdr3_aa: CSAPGLAGGASTDTQYF
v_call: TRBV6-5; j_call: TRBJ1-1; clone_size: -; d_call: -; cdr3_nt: TGTGCCAGCGGACGGGGAGCTGGCACTGAAGCTTTCTTT; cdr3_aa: CASGRGAGTEAFF
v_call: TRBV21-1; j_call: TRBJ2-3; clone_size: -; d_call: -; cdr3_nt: TGTGCCAGCAGTCTTAAGGAGCGGGGGGGCAAAGATACGCAGTATTTT; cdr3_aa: CASSLKERGGKDTQYF
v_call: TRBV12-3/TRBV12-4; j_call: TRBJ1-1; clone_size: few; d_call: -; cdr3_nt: TGTGCCAGCAGTTTGACCGCGGCAACTAGGGCTAGGGACACTGAAGCTTTCTTT; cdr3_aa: CASSLTAATRARDTEAFF
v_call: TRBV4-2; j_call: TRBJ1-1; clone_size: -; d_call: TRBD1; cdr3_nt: TGTGCCAGCAGCCAAGTGTCGGTGCAGGGGGGTCGTGGAGCTTTCTTT; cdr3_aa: CASSQVSVQGGRGAFF
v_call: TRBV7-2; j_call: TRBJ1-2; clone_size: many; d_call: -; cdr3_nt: TGTGCCAGCAGCCCGCGCCCGGGGCCTAGTGATGGCTACACCTTC; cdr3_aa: CASSPRPGPSDGYTF
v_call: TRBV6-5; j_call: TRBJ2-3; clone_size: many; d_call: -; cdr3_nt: TGTGCCAGCAGTTACGGGGATACGCAGTATTTT; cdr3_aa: CASSYGDTQYF
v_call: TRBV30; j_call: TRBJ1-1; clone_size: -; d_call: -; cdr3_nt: TGTGCCTGGAGTCCGGGGGGGACCTACTGGGCTTTCTTT; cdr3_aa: CAWSPGGTYWAFF
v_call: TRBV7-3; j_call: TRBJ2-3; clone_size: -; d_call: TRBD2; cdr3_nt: TGTGCCAGCGCGAGACTAGCGGGGGGAGGAGATACGCAGTATTTT; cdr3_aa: CASARLAGGGDTQYF
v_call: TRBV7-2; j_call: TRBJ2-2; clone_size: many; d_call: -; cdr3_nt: TGTGCCAGCAGCTTTGGCTGGGACACCGGGGAGCTGTTTTTT; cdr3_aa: CASSFGWDTGELFF
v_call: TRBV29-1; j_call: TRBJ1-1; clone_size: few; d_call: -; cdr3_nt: TGCAGCGTTGAACAAGTAGGGGACGAGAACACTGAAGCTTTCTTT; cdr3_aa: CSVEQVGDENTEAFF
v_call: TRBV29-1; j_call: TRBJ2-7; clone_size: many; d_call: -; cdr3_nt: TGCAGCGTTGCACAGGGCGACTACGAGCAGTACTTC; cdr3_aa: CSVAQGDYEQYF
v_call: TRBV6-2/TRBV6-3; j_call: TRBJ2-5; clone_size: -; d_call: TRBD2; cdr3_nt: TGTGCCATCAGGGGGTCCCCAAGGGGACTAGCGGGGGGGCCGGTGAGAGAGACCCAGTACTTC; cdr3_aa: CAIRGSPRGLAGGPVRETQYF
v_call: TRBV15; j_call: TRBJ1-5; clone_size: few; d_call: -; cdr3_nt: TGTGCCACCAGCAGAGCCGGCCAGCCCCAGCATTTT; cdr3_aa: CATSRAGQPQHF
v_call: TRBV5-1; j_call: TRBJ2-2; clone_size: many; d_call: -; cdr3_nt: TGCGCCAGCAGCGAGGACAGCCCGAACACCGGGGAGCTGTTTTTT; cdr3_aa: CASSEDSPNTGELFF
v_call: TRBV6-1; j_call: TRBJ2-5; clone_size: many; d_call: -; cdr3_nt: TGTGCCAGCAGGTGGGGGACCCAAGAGACCCAGTACTTC; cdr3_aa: CASRWGTQETQYF
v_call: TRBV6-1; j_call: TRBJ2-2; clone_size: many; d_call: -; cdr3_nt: TGTGCCAGCAACCCGGGGGACACTTCCACCGGGGAGCTGTTTTTT; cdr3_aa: CASNPGDTSTGELFF
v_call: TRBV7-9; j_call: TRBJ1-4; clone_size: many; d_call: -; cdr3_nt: TGTGCCAGCAGCAGCAGGACGGATCAAAATGAAAAACTGTTTTTT; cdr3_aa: CASSSRTDQNEKLFF
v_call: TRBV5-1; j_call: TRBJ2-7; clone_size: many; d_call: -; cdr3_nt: TGCGCCAGCGCGCCCGGAAGGGGTTTGAGCGACGAGCAGTACTTC; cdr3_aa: CASAPGRGLSDEQYF
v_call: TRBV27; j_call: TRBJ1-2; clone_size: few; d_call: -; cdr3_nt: TGTGCCAGCAGTTCTGCAGGGTTCCTCTATGGCTACACCTTC; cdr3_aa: CASSSAGFLYGYTF
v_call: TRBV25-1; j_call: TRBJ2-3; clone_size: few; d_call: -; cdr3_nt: TGTGCCAGACCGCCAACTCGGTATTTT; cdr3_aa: CARPPTRYF
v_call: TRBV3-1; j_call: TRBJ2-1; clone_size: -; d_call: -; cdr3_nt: TGTGCCAGCAGCCAACCCCGGACGTTTTTTAATTACAATGAGCAGTTCTTC; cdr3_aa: CASSQPRTFFNYNEQFF
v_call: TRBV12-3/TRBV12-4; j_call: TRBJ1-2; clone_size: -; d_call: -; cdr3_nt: TGTGCCAGCAGTTTGCAAGGACAGCGTCGGTATGGCTACACCTTC; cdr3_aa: CASSLQGQRRYGYTF
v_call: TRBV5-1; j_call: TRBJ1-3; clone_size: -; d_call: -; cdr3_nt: TGCGCCAGCAGCCCCGCACTTTCGCCTGGAGGCATTCGCACCATATATTTT; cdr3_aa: CASSPALSPGGIRTIYF
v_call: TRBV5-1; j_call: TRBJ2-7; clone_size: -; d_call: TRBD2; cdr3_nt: TGCGCCAGCAGCCCCAGCGGGGGAAGGACCTACGAGCAGTACTTC; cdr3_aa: CASSPSGGRTYEQYF
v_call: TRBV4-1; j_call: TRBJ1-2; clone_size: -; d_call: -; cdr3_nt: TGCGCCAGCAGCCAAGATGAGGGGCCCTGGGGGGGCTACACCTTC; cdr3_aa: CASSQDEGPWGGYTF
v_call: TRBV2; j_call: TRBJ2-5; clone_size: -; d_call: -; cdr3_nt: TGTGACAGTACAACCTCTCTGACCCAGTACTTC; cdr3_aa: CDSTTSLTQYF
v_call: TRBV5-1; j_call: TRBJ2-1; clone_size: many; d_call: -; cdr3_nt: TGCGCCAGCAGCTTGTGGGGGGCGGACAATGAGCAGTTCTTC; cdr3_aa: CASSLWGADNEQFF
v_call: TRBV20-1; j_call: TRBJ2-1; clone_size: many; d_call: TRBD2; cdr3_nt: TGCAGTGCTAGAGATTCGGCGGGAGCCTACAATGAGCAGTTCTTC; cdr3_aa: CSARDSAGAYNEQFF
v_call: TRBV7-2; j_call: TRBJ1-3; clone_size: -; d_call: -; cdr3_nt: TGTGCCAGCAGCTTAACCCAACTCTCTGGAAACACCATATATTTT; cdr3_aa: CASSLTQLSGNTIYF
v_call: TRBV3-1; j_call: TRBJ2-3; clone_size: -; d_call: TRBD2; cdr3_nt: TGTGCCAGCAGCCATTCCCGACTAGCCGGCACAGATACGCAGTATTTT; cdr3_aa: CASSHSRLAGTDTQYF
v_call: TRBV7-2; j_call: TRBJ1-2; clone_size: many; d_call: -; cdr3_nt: TGTGCCAGCAGCTTAAATCCAACAGGGTTCGCTAACTATGGCTACACCTTC; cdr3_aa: CASSLNPTGFANYGYTF